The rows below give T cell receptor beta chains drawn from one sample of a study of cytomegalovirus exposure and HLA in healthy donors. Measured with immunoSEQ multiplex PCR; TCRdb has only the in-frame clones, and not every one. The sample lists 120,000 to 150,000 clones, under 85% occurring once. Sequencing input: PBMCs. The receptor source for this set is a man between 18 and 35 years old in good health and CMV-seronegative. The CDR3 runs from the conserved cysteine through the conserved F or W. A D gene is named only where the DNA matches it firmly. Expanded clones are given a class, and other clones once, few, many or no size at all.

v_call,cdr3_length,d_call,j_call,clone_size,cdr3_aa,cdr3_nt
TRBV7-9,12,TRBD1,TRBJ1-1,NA,CASSPRQGEAFF,TGTGCCAGCAGCCCACGACAGGGTGAAGCTTTCTTT
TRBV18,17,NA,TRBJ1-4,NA,CASSPRGVGQADEKLFF,TGTGCCAGCTCACCACGGGGAGTTGGGCAGGCGGACGAAAAACTGTTTTTT
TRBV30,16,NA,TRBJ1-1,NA,CAWRLQWSLKNTEAFF,TGTGCCTGGAGGCTTCAATGGAGTTTAAAGAACACTGAAGCTTTCTTT
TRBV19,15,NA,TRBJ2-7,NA,CASRQRSGHPYEQYF,TGTGCCAGTAGGCAACGCTCGGGACACCCCTACGAGCAGTACTTC
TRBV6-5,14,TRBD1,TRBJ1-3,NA,CASRPTGFRNTIYF,TGTGCCAGCAGGCCGACAGGGTTTCGGAACACCATATATTTT
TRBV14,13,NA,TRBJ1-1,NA,CASSQGTGTEAFF,TGTGCCAGCAGCCAAGGAACCGGGACAGAAGCTTTCTTT
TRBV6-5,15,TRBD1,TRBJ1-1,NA,CASTPPTGASTEAFF,TGTGCCAGCACCCCCCCGACAGGGGCTTCCACTGAAGCTTTCTTT
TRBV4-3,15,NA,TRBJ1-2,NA,CASSQESWGEWGYTF,TGCGCCAGCAGCCAAGAATCTTGGGGGGAGTGGGGCTACACCTTC
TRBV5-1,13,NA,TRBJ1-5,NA,CASSPETGLPQHF,TGCGCCAGCAGCCCGGAGACAGGCTTACCCCAGCATTTT
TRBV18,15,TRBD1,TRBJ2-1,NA,CASSPNGQGNNEQFF,TGTGCCAGCTCACCGAACGGACAGGGAAACAATGAGCAGTTCTTC
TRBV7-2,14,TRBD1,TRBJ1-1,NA,CASSIGTGQTEAFF,TGTGCCAGCAGCATCGGGACAGGGCAGACTGAAGCTTTCTTT
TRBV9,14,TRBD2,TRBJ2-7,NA,CASSVGLAGNEQYF,TGTGCCAGCAGCGTGGGACTAGCGGGGAACGAGCAGTACTTC
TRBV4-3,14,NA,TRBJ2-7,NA,CASSQVRGSYEQYF,TGCGCCAGCAGCCAAGTTCGGGGGTCCTACGAGCAGTACTTC
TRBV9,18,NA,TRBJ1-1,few,CASSVEGEGVGMNTEAFF,TGTGCCAGCAGCGTAGAGGGGGAGGGAGTAGGGATGAACACTGAAGCTTTCTTT
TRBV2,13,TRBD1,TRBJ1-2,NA,CASSSGQNYGYTF,TGTGCCAGCAGCTCGGGACAGAACTATGGCTACACCTTC
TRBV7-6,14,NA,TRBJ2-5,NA,CASSLVQIQETQYF,TGTGCCAGCAGCTTAGTCCAGATACAAGAGACCCAGTACTTC
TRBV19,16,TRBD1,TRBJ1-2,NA,CASSIGHRGYNYGYTF,TGTGCCAGTAGTATCGGCCACAGGGGTTACAACTATGGCTACACCTTC
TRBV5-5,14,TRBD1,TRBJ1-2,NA,CASSRQGSPYGYTF,TGTGCCAGCAGCCGACAGGGAAGTCCCTATGGCTACACCTTC
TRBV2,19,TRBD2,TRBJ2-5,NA,CASSEVGASGGAFQETQYF,TGTGCCAGCAGTGAAGTTGGGGCTAGCGGGGGGGCTTTCCAAGAGACCCAGTACTTC
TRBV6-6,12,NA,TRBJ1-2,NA,CASSYELYGYTF,TGTGCCAGCAGTTACGAACTTTATGGCTACACCTTC
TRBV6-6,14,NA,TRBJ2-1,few,CASTPGAGKAEQFF,TGTGCCAGCACCCCCGGCGCGGGTAAGGCTGAGCAGTTCTTC
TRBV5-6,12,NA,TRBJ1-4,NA,CASSLGQEKLFF,TGTGCCAGCAGCTTAGGACAGGAAAAACTGTTTTTT
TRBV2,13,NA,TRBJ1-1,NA,CASSEEGNTEAFF,TGTGCCAGCAGTGAGGAGGGTAACACTGAAGCTTTCTTT
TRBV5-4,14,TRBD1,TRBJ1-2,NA,CASSFSTGGYGYTF,TGTGCCAGCAGCTTTTCGACAGGGGGGTATGGCTACACCTTC
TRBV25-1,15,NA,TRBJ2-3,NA,CASSDPRGGINTQYF,TGTGCCAGCAGTGATCCGCGAGGGGGTATCAATACGCAGTATTTT
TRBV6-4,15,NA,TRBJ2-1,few,CASSDSSLQGNEQFF,TGTGCCAGCAGTGACTCGAGTCTGCAGGGAAATGAGCAGTTCTTC
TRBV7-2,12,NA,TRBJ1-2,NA,CASSLSAYGYTF,TGTGCCAGCAGCTTAAGCGCCTATGGCTACACCTTC
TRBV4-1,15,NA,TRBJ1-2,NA,CASSQYQGGINGYTF,TGCGCCAGCAGCCAATACCAGGGAGGCATCAATGGCTACACCTTC
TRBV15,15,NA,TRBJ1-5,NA,CATSREGASNQPQHF,TGTGCCACCAGCAGGGAAGGGGCAAGCAATCAGCCCCAGCATTTT
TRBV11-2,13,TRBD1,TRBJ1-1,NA,CASRGQGSTEAFF,TGTGCCAGCAGGGGACAGGGTAGCACTGAAGCTTTCTTT
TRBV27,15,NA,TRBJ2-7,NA,CASSFTRGGSYEQYF,TGTGCCAGCAGTTTCACCCGAGGAGGTTCCTACGAGCAGTACTTC
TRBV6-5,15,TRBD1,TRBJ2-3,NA,CASRGTGGNEDTQYF,TGTGCCAGCAGAGGGACAGGGGGCAATGAAGATACGCAGTATTTT
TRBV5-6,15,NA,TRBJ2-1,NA,CASSLGIGSYNEQFF,TGTGCCAGCAGCTTGGGTATCGGGTCCTACAATGAGCAGTTCTTC
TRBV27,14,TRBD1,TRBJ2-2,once,CASRGQEYAGELFF,TGTGCCAGCCGGGGACAGGAGTACGCCGGGGAGCTGTTTTTT
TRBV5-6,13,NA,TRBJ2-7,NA,CASSLTKSYEQYF,TGTGCCAGCAGCCTTACAAAATCCTACGAGCAGTACTTC
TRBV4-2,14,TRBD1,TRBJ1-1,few,CASSQFTQGADAFF,TGTGCCAGCAGCCAATTTACTCAGGGGGCCGATGCTTTCTTT
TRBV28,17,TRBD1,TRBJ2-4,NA,CASSPTMGQDVKNIQYF,TGTGCCAGCAGCCCCACGATGGGACAGGACGTCAAAAACATTCAGTACTTC
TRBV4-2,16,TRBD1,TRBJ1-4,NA,CASSQGRGTGDEKLFF,TGTGCCAGCAGCCAAGGCCGGGGGACAGGGGATGAAAAACTGTTTTTT
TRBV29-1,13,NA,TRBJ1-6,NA,CSVAAGNNSPLHF,TGCAGCGTTGCGGCGGGCAATAATTCACCCCTCCACTTT
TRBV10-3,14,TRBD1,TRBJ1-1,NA,CAIRGQPMNTEAFF,TGTGCCATCAGGGGACAGCCGATGAACACTGAAGCTTTCTTT
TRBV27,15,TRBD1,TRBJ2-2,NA,CASSLGQGATGELFF,TGTGCCAGCAGTTTAGGACAGGGGGCGACCGGGGAGCTGTTTTTT
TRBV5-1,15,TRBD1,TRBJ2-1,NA,CASSLPGQQSNEQFF,TGCGCCAGCAGTTTACCGGGACAGCAATCCAATGAGCAGTTCTTC
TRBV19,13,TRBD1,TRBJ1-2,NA,CASTWTGGYGYTF,TGTGCCAGTACGTGGACAGGGGGCTATGGCTACACCTTC
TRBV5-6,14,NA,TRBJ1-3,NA,CASSLPGVGNTIYF,TGTGCCAGCAGCTTGCCAGGGGTTGGAAACACCATATATTTT
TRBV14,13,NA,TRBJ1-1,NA,CASSRRTVNEAFF,TGTGCCAGCAGCCGTCGGACAGTGAATGAAGCTTTCTTT
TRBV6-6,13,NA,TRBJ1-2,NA,CASSYESGGGYTF,TGTGCCAGCAGTTACGAGTCGGGGGGTGGCTACACCTTC
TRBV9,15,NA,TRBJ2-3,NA,CASSSRGVSTDTQYF,TGTGCCAGCAGCTCCAGGGGGGTCAGCACAGATACGCAGTATTTT
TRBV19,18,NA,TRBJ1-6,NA,CASSIQTSLTRGNSPLHF,TGTGCCAGTAGTATACAAACTTCCCTGACAAGGGGAAATTCACCCCTCCACTTT
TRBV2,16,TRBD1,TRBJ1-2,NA,CASRVMAGQGLTGYTF,TGTGCCAGCAGGGTCATGGCGGGACAGGGATTGACGGGCTACACCTTC
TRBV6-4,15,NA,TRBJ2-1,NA,CASSDLPGGRYEQFF,TGTGCCAGCAGTGACTTACCAGGGGGGAGGTATGAGCAGTTCTTC